The TCR beta chain under discussion was sequenced for a study of OX40 agonist ivuxolimab in advanced cancers. About the study: A history of anti-PD-1, anti-PD-L1 or anti-CTLA-4 therapy was acceptable, and roughly 40% had some. General observations from the study: No determination was made of the antigen specificity of the expanded peripheral T cells. Also showing low normalized T-cell clonal expansion were some of the nonresponders. Relative to CD4+, CD8+ T cells held more expanded clones on average.

The data were produced by immunoSEQ multiplex PCR, yet TCRdb's version contains in-frame clones alone and is incomplete. The sample has about 48,000 clones, 65% to 85% seen once; the top ten hold approximately 1.2%. Germline V gene sequence: CDR1 MGHRA, CDR2 YSYEKL. The CDR3 contains 16 residues. Trimming took 3 bases from V and 1 from J, leaving 10 bases between them. This clone occurred once. Its antigen is as yet unknown. The chain employs TRBV4-1 and TRBJ2-6; a weak D match, TRBD1 (6 bases). This specimen consisted of CD4+ or CD8+ T cells sorted from blood, obtained in a trial of the OX40 agonist ivuxolimab. The sequence was collected from an adult with an advanced solid tumor such as melanoma, head and neck, liver or kidney cancer. In DNA form, the CDR3 reads TGCGCCAGCAGCCATAGCACAGGGTCTGGGGCCAACGTCCTGACTTTC. It yields the protein CASSHSTGSGANVLTF.